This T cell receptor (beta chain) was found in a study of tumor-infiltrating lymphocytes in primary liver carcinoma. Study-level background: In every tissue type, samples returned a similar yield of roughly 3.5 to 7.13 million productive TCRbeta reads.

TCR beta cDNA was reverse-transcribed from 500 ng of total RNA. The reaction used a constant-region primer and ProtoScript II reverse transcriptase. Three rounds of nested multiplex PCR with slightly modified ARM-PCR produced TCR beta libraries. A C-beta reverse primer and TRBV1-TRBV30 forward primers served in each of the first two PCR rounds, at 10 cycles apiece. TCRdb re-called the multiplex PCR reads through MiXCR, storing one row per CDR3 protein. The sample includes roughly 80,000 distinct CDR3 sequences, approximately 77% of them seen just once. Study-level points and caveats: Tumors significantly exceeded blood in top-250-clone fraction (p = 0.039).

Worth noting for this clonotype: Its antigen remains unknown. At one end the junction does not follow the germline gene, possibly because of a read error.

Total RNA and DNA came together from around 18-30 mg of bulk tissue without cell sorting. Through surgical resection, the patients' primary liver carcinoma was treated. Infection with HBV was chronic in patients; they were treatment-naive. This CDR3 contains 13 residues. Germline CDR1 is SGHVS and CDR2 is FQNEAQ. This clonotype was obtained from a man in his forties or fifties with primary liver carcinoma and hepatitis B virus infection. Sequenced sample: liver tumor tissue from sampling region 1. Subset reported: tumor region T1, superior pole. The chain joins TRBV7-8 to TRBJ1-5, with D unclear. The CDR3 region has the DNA TGTGTCAGCAAGATGGGAATGGATCAGCCCCAGCATTTT. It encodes CVSKMGMDQPQHF.